The table lists the clone carrying this T cell receptor (beta chain) with a few counts. Its target is unknown. Participants, patients aged 18 to 65, had newly diagnosed hyperthyroidism with a duration under 2 months. Uncontrolled infection, other autoimmune disease, pregnancy or lactation led to exclusion. Diagnosing involved the use of clinical symptoms, serum thyroxine and TRAb, thyroid ultrasound and orbital computed tomography. The sample comes from a study of T cells in Graves' hyperthyroidism and ophthalmopathy. Study results and caveats: Blood samples included most of the expanded thyroid clonotypes exceeding 0.001.

TCR beta CDR3 region amplification was performed from RNA transcripts. During a first-round RT-PCR of the TCR CDR3, the HTBI primer set was used. TCRdb called the multiplex PCR reads again in MiXCR, with one record for every CDR3 protein. The top ten hold around a third of the sample, which has approximately 370,000 distinct CDR3 sequences, roughly 15% seen once. Sequenced input: blood. This clonotype was sampled from a woman in her twenties or thirties with Graves' hyperthyroidism that later progressed to Graves' ophthalmopathy.

The CDR3 sequence is CASSLDPRPVSDYTF. The DNA for the CDR3 is TGTGCCAGCAGCTTAGATCCTCGCCCTGTTTCGGACTACACCTTC. The chain joins TRBV11-2 to TRBJ1-2; D uncertain. Germline assignment: CDR1 SGHAT and CDR2 FQNNGV. With 0 bases removed from V and 10 bases from J, the gap between germline ends came to 18 bases. This CDR3 region has 15 residues.